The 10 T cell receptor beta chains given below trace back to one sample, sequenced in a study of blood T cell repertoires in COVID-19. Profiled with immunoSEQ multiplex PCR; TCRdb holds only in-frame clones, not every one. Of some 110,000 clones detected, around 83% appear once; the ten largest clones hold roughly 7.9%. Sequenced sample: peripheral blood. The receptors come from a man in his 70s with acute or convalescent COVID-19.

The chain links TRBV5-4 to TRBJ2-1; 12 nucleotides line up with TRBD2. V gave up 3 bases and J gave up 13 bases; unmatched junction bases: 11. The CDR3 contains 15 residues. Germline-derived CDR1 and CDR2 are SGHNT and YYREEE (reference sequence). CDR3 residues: CASSSGTSGPQGQFF. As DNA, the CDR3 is TGTGCCAGCAGCTCAGGGACTAGCGGGCCACAGGGCCAGTTCTTC.

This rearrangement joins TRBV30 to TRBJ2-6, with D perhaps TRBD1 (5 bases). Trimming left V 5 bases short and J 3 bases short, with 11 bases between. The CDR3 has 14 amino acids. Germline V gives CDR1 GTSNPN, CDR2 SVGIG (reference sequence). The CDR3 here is CAWARDGGANVLTF. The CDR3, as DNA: TGTGCCTGGGCCAGGGATGGTGGGGCCAACGTCCTGACTTTC.

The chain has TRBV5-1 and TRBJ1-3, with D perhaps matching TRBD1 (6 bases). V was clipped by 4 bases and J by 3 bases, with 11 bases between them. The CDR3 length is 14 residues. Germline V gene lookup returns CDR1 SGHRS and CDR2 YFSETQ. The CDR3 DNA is TGCGCCAGCAGCGAACAGGGTTTTGGAAACACCATATATTTT. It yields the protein CASSEQGFGNTIYF.

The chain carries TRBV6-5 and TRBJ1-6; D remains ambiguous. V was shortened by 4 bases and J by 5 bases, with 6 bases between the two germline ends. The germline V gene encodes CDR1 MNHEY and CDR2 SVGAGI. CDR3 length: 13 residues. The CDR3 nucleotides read TGTGCCAGCAGTTCCACTAATAATTCACCCCTCCACTTT. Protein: CASSSTNNSPLHF.

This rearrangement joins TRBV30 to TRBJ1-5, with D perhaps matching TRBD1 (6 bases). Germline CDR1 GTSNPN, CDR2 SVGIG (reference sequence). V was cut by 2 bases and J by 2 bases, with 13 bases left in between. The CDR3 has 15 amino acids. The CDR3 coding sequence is TGTGCCTGGAGTAGGGGGTTGGAAGGCAATCAGCCCCAGCATTTT. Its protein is CAWSRGLEGNQPQHF.

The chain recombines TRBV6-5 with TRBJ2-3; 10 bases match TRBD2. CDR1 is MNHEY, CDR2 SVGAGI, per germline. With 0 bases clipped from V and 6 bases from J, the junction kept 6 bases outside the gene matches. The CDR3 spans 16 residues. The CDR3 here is CASSYSRLAGRDTQYF. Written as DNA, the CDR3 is TGTGCCAGCAGTTACTCTCGACTAGCGGGTAGGGATACGCAGTATTTT.

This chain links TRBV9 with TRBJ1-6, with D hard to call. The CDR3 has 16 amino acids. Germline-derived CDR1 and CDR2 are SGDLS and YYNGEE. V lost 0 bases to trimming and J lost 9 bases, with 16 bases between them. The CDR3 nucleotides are TGTGCCAGCAGCGTAGGAATGGCCCAGGAGGGTTCACCCCTCCACTTT. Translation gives CASSVGMAQEGSPLHF.

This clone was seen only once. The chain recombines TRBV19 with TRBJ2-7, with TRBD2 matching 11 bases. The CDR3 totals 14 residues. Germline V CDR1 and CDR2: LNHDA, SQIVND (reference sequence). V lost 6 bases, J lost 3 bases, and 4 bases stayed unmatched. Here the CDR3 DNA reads TGTGCCAGTAGGAAGACTAGCGGGAACTACGAGCAGTACTTC. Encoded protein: CASRKTSGNYEQYF.

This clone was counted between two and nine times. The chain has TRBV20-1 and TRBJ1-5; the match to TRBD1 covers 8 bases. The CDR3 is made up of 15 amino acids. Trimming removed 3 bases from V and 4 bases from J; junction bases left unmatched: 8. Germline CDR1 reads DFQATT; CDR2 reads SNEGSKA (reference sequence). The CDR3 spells CSASFQGAINQPQHF. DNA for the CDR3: TGCAGTGCTAGTTTTCAGGGGGCTATAAATCAGCCCCAGCATTTT.

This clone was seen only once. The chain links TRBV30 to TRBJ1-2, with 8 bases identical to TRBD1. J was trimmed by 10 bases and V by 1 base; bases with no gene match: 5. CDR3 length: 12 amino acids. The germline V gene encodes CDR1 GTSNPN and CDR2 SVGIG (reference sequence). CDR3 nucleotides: TGTGCCTGGAGTGCCGGGACAGGAGTCTACACCTTC. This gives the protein CAWSAGTGVYTF.